This TCR beta chain was sequenced during a study of cytomegalovirus exposure and HLA in healthy donors. Study-wide results and caveats: Later on, an analysis found that several of the most significant clusters appeared to be linked to common viral pathogens, which included parvovirus B19. Rare sequences made up most TCRs, while some public TCRs were found in many donors. A later analysis reportedly identified an Asian-associated ancestry cluster as carrying fewer N-insertions than the approximately 670-donor mean.

This clone was observed a handful of times. The antigen is undetermined. Germline V gene lookup returns CDR1 MNHEY and CDR2 SMNVEV (reference sequence). The V gene lost 5 bases and the J gene lost 7 bases, with 15 bases spanning the gap. CDR3 length: 14 residues. PCR involved 60 Vbeta and 13 Jbeta primers. Assay used: immunoSEQ multiplex PCR; TCRdb lists only in-frame clones, some missing. Of hundreds of thousands of clones in the sample, around 76% were seen once. The rearrangement joins TRBV27 to TRBJ2-1; no clear D. The source material was PBMCs. This receptor was identified in a man younger than 30 in good health and CMV-seronegative. CDR3 region: CASSHSGFQNEQFF. The CDR3, as DNA: TGTGCCAGCAGTCACTCCGGGTTTCAGAATGAGCAGTTCTTC.